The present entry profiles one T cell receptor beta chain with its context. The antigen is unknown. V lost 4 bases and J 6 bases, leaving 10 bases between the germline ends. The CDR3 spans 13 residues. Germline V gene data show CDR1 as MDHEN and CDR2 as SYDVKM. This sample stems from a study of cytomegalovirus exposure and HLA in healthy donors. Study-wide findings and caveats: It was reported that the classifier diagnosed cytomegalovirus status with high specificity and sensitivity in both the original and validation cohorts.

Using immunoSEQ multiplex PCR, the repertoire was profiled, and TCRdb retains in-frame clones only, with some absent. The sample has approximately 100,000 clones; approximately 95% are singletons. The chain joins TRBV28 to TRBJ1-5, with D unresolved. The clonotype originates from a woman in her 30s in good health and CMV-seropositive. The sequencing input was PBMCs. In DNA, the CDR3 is TGTGCCAGCAGTTCCGACGGGGTTCAGCCCCAGCATTTT. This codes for CASSSDGVQPQHF.